One sample yielded the 12 T cell receptor beta chains listed below, sequenced in a study of CD8 T cells in Susac syndrome. Random hexamers were used to reverse transcribe an amount of roughly 0.45 to 1 ug RNA. TCRdb fed the immunoSEQ multiplex PCR reads into MiXCR, producing one record per CDR3 protein. The sample yields around 200,000 distinct CDR3 sequences, over 90% seen once. Source material: CD4+ T cells from PBMCs. Source of these receptors: a human donor with Susac syndrome.

This sequence joins TRBV6-5 and TRBJ2-1; 7 bases map to TRBD2. Germline assignment: CDR1 MNHEY and CDR2 SVGAGI. The CDR3 extends over 14 amino acids. V dropped 2 bases and J dropped 8; count of bases not matched to a gene: 6. The CDR3 loop reads CASSYRREPHEQFF. In DNA form, the CDR3 reads TGTGCCAGCAGTTACCGGCGGGAGCCCCATGAGCAGTTCTTC.

J is TRBJ2-3 and V is TRBV29-1; D tentatively reads TRBD1 or TRBD2 (5 bases each). The CDR3 totals 15 residues. CDR1 and CDR2 from the germline V gene are SQVTM and ANQGSEA. Trimming left V 1 base short and J 6 bases short, with 17 bases between. CDR3 sequence reads: CSVEAEGSDGDTQYF. Written as DNA, the CDR3 is TGCAGCGTTGAAGCTGAGGGGTCGGACGGGGATACGCAGTATTTT.

The chain has TRBV20-1 and TRBJ1-2; D not certain. Germline V gives CDR1 DFQATT, CDR2 SNEGSKA (reference sequence). Trimming took off 7 bases at V and 4 bases at J, with 7 bases between the two ends. This CDR3 is 10 amino acids long. The CDR3 DNA reads as TGCAGTGTGGAGGCCTATGGCTACACCTTC. Protein product: CSVEAYGYTF.

The gene calls are TRBV6-5 and TRBJ2-7; unclear D gene. The CDR3 loop spans 13 amino acids. Germline assignment: CDR1 MNHEY and CDR2 SVGAGI. Trimming removed 2 bases at V and 1 base at J, with 6 bases between. The chain's CDR3 is CASSYPGSYEQYF. CDR3 nucleotides: TGTGCCAGCAGTTACCCCGGATCCTACGAGCAGTACTTC.

This chain joins TRBV7-6 and TRBJ2-5; no reliable D call. Deletions cut 4 bases from V and 5 bases from J, with 8 bases between. This CDR3 is built from 12 residues. Germline assignment: CDR1 SGHVS and CDR2 FNYEAQ. Here the CDR3 DNA reads TGTGCCAGCAGCTCTCGTCGGGAGACCCAGTACTTC. This sequence encodes CASSSRRETQYF.

CDR3 residues: CASSLEGVIYEQYF. CDR3 nucleotides: TGTGCCAGCAGCTTAGAAGGGGTTATCTACGAGCAGTACTTC. This chain joins TRBV7-9 and TRBJ2-7; tentatively, D is TRBD1 (5 bases). The CDR3 extends over 14 amino acids. Trimming took 1 base from V and 3 from J, leaving 10 bases between them. Germline V gene data show CDR1 as SEHNR and CDR2 as FQNEAQ (reference sequence). Complete variable domain (other parts from reference TRBV7-9 and TRBJ2-7): DTGVSQNPRHKITKRGQNVTFRCDPISEHNRLYWYRQTLGQGPEFLTYFQNEAQLEKSRLLSDRFSAERPKGSFSTLEIQRTEQGDSAMYLCASSLEGVIYEQYFGPGTRLTVT.

The chain couples TRBV2 to TRBJ2-1, with 8 bases lining up with TRBD2. J was trimmed by 4 bases and V by 7 bases; bases with no gene match: 6. The CDR3 is made up of 14 amino acids. Germline V gives CDR1 SNHLY, CDR2 FYNNEI. CDR3 in amino acids: CASTGTSLYNEQFF. For the CDR3, the DNA is TGTGCCAGCACCGGGACTAGTCTTTACAATGAGCAGTTCTTC.

The J gene is TRBJ1-1, the V gene TRBV28, with a tentative D call TRBD1 (5 bases). Deletions cut 6 bases from V and 1 base from J, with 12 bases between. This CDR3 has 14 residues. From germline, CDR1 is MDHEN and CDR2 SYDVKM. DNA for the CDR3: TGTGCCAGCAGGAAGGGGTCACGGAACACTGAAGCTTTCTTT. It specifies CASRKGSRNTEAFF.

The chain has TRBV18 and TRBJ1-1; tentatively, D is TRBD1 (6 bases). The CDR3 is made up of 15 amino acids. Germline CDR1 reads KGHSH; CDR2 reads LQKENI. V lost 6 bases, J lost 0 bases, and 14 bases lay in between. CDR3 in amino acids: CASSLSGGLNTEAFF. The CDR3 DNA reads as TGTGCCAGCTCCCTAAGCGGGGGGCTGAACACTGAAGCTTTCTTT.

The rearrangement joins TRBV5-4 to TRBJ2-7; 9 bases line up with TRBD1. The J segment lost 4 bases and the V segment lost 4 bases, leaving 9 bases of the junction unmatched. The CDR3 consists of 15 residues. CDR1 is SGHNT, CDR2 YYREEE, per germline (reference sequence). For the CDR3, the DNA is TGTGCCAGCAGCCCTAGACAGGGGGGGATTTACGAGCAGTACTTC. Its translation: CASSPRQGGIYEQYF. Using reference TRBV5-4 and TRBJ2-7 for the parts outside the CDR3, the full variable domain is ETGVTQSPTHLIKTRGQQVTLRCSSQSGHNTVSWYQQALGQGPQFIFQYYREEENGRGNFPPRFSGLQFPNYSSELNVNALELDDSALYLCASSPRQGGIYEQYFGPGTRLTVT.

The rearrangement joins TRBV4-2 to TRBJ2-1; 10 bases align to TRBD1. The CDR3 has 15 residues. V shed 0 bases and J 6 bases; nucleotides not matched to a gene: 2. Germline V gene data show CDR1 as LGHNA and CDR2 as YNFKEQ. CDR3 in DNA: TGTGCCAGCAGCCAAGAATGGACAGGGGGCAATGAGCAGTTCTTC. It encodes CASSQEWTGGNEQFF.

This chain links TRBV20-1 with TRBJ2-3; D is possibly TRBD2 (6 bases). In germline, CDR1 is DFQATT, CDR2 SNEGSKA (reference sequence). Trimming pared 6 bases from V and 1 base from J, leaving 20 bases between. The CDR3 has 16 amino acids. CDR3 sequence (DNA): TGCAGTGCCCCCGAATCTGCGGGGTCCCGCACAGATACGCAGTATTTT. Protein sequence: CSAPESAGSRTDTQYF.